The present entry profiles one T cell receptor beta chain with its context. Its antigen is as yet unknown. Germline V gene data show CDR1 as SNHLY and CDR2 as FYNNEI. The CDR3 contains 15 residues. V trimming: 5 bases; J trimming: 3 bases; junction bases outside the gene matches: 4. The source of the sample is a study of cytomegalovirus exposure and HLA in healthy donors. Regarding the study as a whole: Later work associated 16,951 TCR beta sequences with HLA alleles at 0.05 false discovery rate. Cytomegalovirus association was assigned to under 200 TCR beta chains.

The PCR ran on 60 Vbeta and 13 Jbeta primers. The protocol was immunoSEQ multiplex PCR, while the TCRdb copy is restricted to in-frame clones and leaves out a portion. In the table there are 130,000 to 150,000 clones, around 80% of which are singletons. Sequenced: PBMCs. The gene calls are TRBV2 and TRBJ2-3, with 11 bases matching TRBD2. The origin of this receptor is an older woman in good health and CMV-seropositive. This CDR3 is CASSPSSGRTDTQYF. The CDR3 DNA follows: TGTGCCAGCAGTCCTTCTAGCGGGAGGACAGATACGCAGTATTTT.